A selection of T cell receptor beta chains follows, all from one sample in a study of cytomegalovirus exposure and HLA in healthy donors. The data were produced by immunoSEQ multiplex PCR, yet TCRdb's version contains in-frame clones alone and is incomplete. The sample holds 140,000 to 150,000 clones, 85% to 95% seen once. The sequenced sample consisted of PBMCs. The source of these receptors is a man between 18 and 35 years old in good health and CMV-seropositive. CDR3s include the opening cysteine and the closing phenylalanine or tryptophan. Fields, in order: J gene, V gene, CDR3 protein.

TRBJ1-1 TRBV7-2 CASRTGGAEWTEAFF
TRBJ2-3 TRBV5-4 CASAGTSGMGDTQYF
TRBJ1-1 TRBV27 CASSLMRGTEAFF
TRBJ2-5 TRBV5-1 CASSFQGSGETQYF
TRBJ2-5 TRBV11-2 CASSLDLGRETQYF
TRBJ1-5 TRBV21-1 CASSKGRDQPQHF
TRBJ1-3 TRBV5-4 CASSPQASGNTIYF
TRBJ1-1 TRBV14 CASSQAPMNTEAFF
TRBJ1-2 TRBV27 CASSLSPPGQGDYGYTF
TRBJ2-7 TRBV2 CASSERAGVHEQYF
TRBJ2-7 TRBV12-5 CASGLKGQASSYEQYF
TRBJ2-1 TRBV30 CAWSRGDNEQFF
TRBJ2-7 TRBV10-1 CASSPSSNPYEQYF
TRBJ2-5 TRBV6-5 CASKRGETQYF
TRBJ2-3 TRBV5-1 CASSLAGTDTQYF
TRBJ2-1 TRBV7-9 CASSWSGNEQFF
TRBJ2-3 TRBV7-3 CASSTSGDTDTQYF
TRBJ1-3 TRBV28 CASSLYGGASGNTIYF
TRBJ2-7 TRBV5-4 CASSLTAGGTYEQYF
TRBJ1-2 TRBV6-1 CASSWSRGKESDTF
TRBJ1-4 TRBV28 CASRRGLSKKLFF
TRBJ2-2 TRBV30 CAWSVGRSGGELFF
TRBJ2-6 TRBV28 CASSLGWTDPSGANVLTF
TRBJ2-3 TRBV5-4 CASRPMRGGAADTQYF
TRBJ2-7 TRBV30 CAWSATSVHWREVYEQYF
TRBJ2-1 TRBV9 CASSVAGGPRSYNEQFF
TRBJ1-4 TRBV27 CASSFLTTGEKLFF
TRBJ1-5 TRBV7-6 CASSFAPGANQPQHF
TRBJ1-1 TRBV5-6 CASSLRGEAFF
TRBJ2-3 TRBV11-2 CASSFGLGGIGWPDTQYF
TRBJ1-2 TRBV2 CASSGGALFYGYTF
TRBJ2-5 TRBV28 CASSPRLAGVGQETQYF
TRBJ2-1 TRBV18 CASSPFSGLAGFHEQFF
TRBJ1-1 TRBV28 CASRVDSEAFF
TRBJ2-6 TRBV27 CASTRASGANVLTF
TRBJ1-2 TRBV29-1 CSVGGGSNYGYTF
TRBJ2-7 TRBV2 CASSGDRDNSYEQYF